The count of the clone carrying this T cell receptor (beta chain) is one. Germline-derived CDR1 and CDR2 are LNHDA and SQIVND (reference sequence). This CDR3 region has 15 residues. Trimming pared 4 bases from V and 6 bases from J, leaving 18 bases between. The method was immunoSEQ multiplex PCR; TCRdb's version includes in-frame clones alone and lacks a portion of them. The sample shows some 76,000 clones, roughly nine tenths of them seen only once. The data stem from a study of PD-L1 blockade in urothelial cancer. Study-wide background: T cells were recovered from blood samples at a median of approximately 150,000.

The chain combines TRBV19 with TRBJ1-2; D not resolved. The clonotype originates from a man aged 60-69 years with urothelial cancer. Sample: PBMCs, taken around atezolizumab (anti-PD-L1) treatment. CDR3 protein: CASSTTGNALNGYTF. In nucleotides, the CDR3 is TGTGCCAGTAGTACGACGGGGAATGCTCTTAATGGCTACACCTTC.